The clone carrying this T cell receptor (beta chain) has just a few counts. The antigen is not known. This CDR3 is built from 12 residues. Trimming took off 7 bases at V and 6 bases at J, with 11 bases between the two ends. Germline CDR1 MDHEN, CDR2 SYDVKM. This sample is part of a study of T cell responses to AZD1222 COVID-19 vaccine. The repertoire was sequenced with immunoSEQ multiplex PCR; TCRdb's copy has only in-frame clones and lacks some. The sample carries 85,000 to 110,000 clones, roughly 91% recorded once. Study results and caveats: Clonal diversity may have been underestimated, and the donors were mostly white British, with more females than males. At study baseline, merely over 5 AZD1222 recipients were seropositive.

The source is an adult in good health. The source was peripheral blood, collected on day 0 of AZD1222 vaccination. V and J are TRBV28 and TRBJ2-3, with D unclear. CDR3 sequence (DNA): TGTGCCAGCACCACCCTCGGGGATACGCAGTATTTT. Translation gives CASTTLGDTQYF. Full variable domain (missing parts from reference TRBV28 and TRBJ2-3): DVKVTQSSRYLVKRTGEKVFLECVQDMDHENMFWYRQDPGLGLRLIYFSYDVKMKEKGDIPEGYSVSREKKERFSLILESASTNQTSMYLCASTTLGDTQYFGPGTRLTVL.